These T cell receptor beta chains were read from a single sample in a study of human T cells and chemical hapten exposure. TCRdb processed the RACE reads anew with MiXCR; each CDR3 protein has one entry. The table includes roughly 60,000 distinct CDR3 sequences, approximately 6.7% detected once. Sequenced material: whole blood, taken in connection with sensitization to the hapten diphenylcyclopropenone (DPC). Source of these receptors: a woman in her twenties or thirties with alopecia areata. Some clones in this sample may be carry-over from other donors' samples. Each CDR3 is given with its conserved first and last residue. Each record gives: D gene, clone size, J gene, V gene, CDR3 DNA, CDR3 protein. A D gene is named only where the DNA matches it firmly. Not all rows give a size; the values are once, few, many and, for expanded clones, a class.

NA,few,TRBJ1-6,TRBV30,TGTGCCTGGAGCAGGGACACTCGGAGGGGGTCACCCCTCCACTTT,CAWSRDTRRGSPLHF
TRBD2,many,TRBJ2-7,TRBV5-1,TGCGCCAGCAGCGCTGGCGGGGGGGCCGGGTACGAGCAGTACTTC,CASSAGGGAGYEQYF
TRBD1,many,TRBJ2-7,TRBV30,TGTGCCTGGAGTCCTACAGGGGATCACGAGCAGTACTTC,CAWSPTGDHEQYF
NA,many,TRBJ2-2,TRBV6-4,TGTGCCAGCAGTACCGGGACGGAGAACACCGGGGAGCTGTTTTTT,CASSTGTENTGELFF
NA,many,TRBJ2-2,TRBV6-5,TGTGCCAGCAGTCCCCCCGGGCTTATCACCGGGGAGCTGTTTTTT,CASSPPGLITGELFF
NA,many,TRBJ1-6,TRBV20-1,TGCAGTGCAAAGGGACATTCAGGCTCCTATAATTCACCCCTCCACTTT,CSAKGHSGSYNSPLHF
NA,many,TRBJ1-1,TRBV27,TGTGCCAGCAGTTTATTACCCGATACTGAAGCTTTCTTT,CASSLLPDTEAFF
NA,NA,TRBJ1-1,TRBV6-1,TGTGCCAGCAGTGAATTCTCCGTTGGAGTAAGAGCTGAAGCTTTCTTT,CASSEFSVGVRAEAFF
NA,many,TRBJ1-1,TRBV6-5,TGTGCCAGCAAAACCGGGACACCTATGAACACTGAAGCTTTCTTT,CASKTGTPMNTEAFF
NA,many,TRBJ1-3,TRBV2,TGTGCCAGCGGCCAAGCATTAGTAAACACCATATATTTT,CASGQALVNTIYF
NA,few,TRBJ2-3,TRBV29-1,TGCAGCGTTGAAGAACACAGCACAGATACGCAGTATTTT,CSVEEHSTDTQYF
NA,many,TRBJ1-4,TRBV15,TGTGCCACCAGCAGAGACAGGGGCGCAACTAATGAAAAACTGTTTTTT,CATSRDRGATNEKLFF
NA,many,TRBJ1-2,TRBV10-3,TGTGCCATCAGTGGCAGCCAGGGGTCGTCTGGCTACACCTTC,CAISGSQGSSGYTF
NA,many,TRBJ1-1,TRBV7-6,TGTGCCAGCAAGCGGGTTCTGAGCGGTACTGAAGCTTTCTTT,CASKRVLSGTEAFF